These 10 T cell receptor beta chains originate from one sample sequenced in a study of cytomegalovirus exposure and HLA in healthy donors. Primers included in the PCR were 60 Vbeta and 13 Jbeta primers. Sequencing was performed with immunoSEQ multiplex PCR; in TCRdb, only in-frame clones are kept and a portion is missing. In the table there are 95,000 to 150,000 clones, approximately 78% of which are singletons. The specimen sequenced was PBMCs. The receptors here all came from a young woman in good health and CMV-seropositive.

CDR3 coding DNA: TGTGCCAGCAGCGTAGGTCCCACCGGGGAAAAACTGTTTTTT. It translates to CASSVGPTGEKLFF. The chain combines TRBV9 with TRBJ1-4, with D uncertain. CDR1 is SGDLS and CDR2 is YYNGEE in the germline V gene. Between the trimmed V and J ends, which lost 0 bases and 8 bases, there was a span of 11 bases. CDR3 length: 14 residues.

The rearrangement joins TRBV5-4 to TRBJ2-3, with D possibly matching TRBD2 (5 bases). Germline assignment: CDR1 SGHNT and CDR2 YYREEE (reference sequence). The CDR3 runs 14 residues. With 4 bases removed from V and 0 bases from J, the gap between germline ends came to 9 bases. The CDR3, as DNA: TGTGCCAGCAGCCCGGGGATCAGCACAGATACGCAGTATTTT. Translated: CASSPGISTDTQYF.

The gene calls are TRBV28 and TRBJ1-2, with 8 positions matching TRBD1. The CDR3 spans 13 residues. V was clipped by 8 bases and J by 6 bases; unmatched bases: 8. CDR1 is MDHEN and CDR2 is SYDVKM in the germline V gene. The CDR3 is CASRRSGGNGYTF. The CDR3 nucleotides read TGTGCCAGCCGGCGTTCAGGGGGCAATGGCTACACCTTC.

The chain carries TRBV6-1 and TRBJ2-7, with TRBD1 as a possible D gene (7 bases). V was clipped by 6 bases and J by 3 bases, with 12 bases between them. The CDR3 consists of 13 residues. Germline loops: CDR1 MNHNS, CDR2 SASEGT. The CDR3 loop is CASRGGQYYEQYF. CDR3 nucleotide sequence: TGTGCCAGCAGGGGGGGACAGTACTACGAGCAGTACTTC.

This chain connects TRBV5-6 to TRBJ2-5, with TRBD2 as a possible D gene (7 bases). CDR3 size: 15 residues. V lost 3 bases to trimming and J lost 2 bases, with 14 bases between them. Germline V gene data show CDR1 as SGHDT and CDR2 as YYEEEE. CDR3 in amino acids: CASSWRGGLQETQYF. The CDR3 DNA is TGTGCCAGCAGCTGGAGGGGGGGGTTACAAGAGACCCAGTACTTC.

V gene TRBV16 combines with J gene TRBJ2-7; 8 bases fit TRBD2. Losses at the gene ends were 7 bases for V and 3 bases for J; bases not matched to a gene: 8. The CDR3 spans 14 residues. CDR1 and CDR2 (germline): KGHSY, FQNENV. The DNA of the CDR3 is TGTGCCAGCACCCGGGGGGGAAGGGACTACGAGCAGTACTTC. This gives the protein CASTRGGRDYEQYF.

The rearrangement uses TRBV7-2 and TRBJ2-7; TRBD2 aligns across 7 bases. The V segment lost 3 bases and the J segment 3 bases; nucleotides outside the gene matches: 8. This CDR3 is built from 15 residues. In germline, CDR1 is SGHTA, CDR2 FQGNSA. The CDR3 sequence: CASSFGAGEYYEQYF. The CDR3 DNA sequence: TGTGCCAGCAGCTTTGGTGCGGGGGAGTACTACGAGCAGTACTTC.

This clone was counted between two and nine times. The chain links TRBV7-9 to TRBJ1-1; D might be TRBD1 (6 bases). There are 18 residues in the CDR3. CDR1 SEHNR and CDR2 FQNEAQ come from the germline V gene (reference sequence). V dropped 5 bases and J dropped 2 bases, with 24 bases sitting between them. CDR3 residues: CASSPKAGGLTSNTEAFF. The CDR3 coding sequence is TGTGCCAGCAGCCCAAAGGCCGGGGGGCTGACCTCCAACACTGAAGCTTTCTTT.

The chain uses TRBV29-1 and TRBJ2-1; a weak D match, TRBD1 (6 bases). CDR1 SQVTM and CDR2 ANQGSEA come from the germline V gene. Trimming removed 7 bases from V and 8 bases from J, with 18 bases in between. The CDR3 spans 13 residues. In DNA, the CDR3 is TGCAGCGGGTCGGGACACCCGGTGGATGAGCAGTTCTTC. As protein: CSGSGHPVDEQFF.

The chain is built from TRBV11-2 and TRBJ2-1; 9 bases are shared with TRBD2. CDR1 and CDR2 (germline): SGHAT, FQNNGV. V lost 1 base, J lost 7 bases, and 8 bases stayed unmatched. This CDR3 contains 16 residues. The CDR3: CASSLGGAGGRNEQFF. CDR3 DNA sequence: TGTGCCAGCAGCTTAGGAGGGGCGGGGGGGCGAAATGAGCAGTTCTTC.